The source of this TCR beta chain is a study of CD8+ T cells in alopecia areata. Study overall: Dosing with tofacitinib proceeded for 6 to 18 months, followed by 6 months off drug.

Indicated treatment: oral pan-JAK inhibitor, 5-10 mg twice daily. Regarding this clone: Its antigen remains unknown.

Study conclusions and caveats: Tofacitinib significantly decreased scalp clonality and expanded CD8+ clones among top 100. In scalp and blood, many expanded lesional clones persisted during tofacitinib.

cDNA serving as the sequencing template came from extracted, reverse transcribed RNA. This table comes from immunoSEQ multiplex PCR, and its TCRdb copy is limited to in-frame clones, with some not included. There are about 120,000 clones in the sample; less than 75% occur only once, and roughly an eighth lies in the top ten. The CDR3 has 15 amino acids. After removal of 4 bases from V and 3 bases from J, the junction contained 6 bases not matched to a gene. CDR1 and CDR2 from the germline V gene are SGDLS and YYNGEE. The source is a human donor with alopecia areata. The sequences come from CD8+ T cells sorted from blood, collected at week 24, from a patient treated with tofacitinib. The chain employs TRBV9 and TRBJ2-3, with 9 bases matching TRBD2. The CDR3 here is CASSFSGGTTDTQYF. The CDR3 coding sequence is TGTGCCAGCAGCTTCAGCGGGGGGACGACAGATACGCAGTATTTT.